The T cell receptor (beta chain) under discussion was sequenced for a study of T cell repertoires in aging, cancer and after chemotherapy. The template was genomic DNA from peripheral blood, not RNA. With regard to this clonotype: Its antigen is not known.

A mixed TRB-A/B primer pool amplified rearranged TRB by multiplex touch-down PCR. TCRdb re-derived calls from the multiplex PCR reads in MiXCR, one entry per CDR3 protein. The sample includes some 8,000 distinct CDR3 sequences, under 35% seen only once; the top ten take around a tenth. This CDR3 has 11 residues. Trimming took 1 base from V and 7 from J, leaving 4 bases between them. Germline V gives CDR1 SGHVT, CDR2 SQSDAQ. Study-wide points: In cancer patients, declining TCR diversity with age involved lost richness and lost evenness.

The clonotype comes from a human donor in good health. V gene TRBV7-4 combines with J gene TRBJ2-5; D is ambiguous. Sequenced sample: blood. CDR3 bases: TGTGCCAGCAGCTTAGTGGGGACCCAGTACTTC. Translation gives CASSLVGTQYF.